What follows are 28 T cell receptor beta chains derived from one specimen sequenced in a study of tumor-infiltrating lymphocytes in primary liver carcinoma. Using a constant-region primer together with ProtoScript II reverse transcriptase, TCR beta cDNA was made from about 500 ng of total RNA. Generation of the TCR beta libraries relied on three nested multiplex PCR rounds using slightly modified ARM-PCR. Amplification in the first two PCR rounds was performed using TRBV1-TRBV30 forward primers and a C-beta reverse primer for 9 to 11 cycles each. TCRdb reprocessed the multiplex PCR reads via MiXCR and lists one record per CDR3 protein. The sample consists of 40,000 to 50,000 distinct CDR3 sequences, about three quarters of them appearing once. Total RNA and DNA came together from roughly 20-30 mg of bulk tissue without cell sorting. Material: liver tumor tissue from sampling region 3. Sample subset: tumor region T3, left-lateral pole. The receptors here all came from a man aged 35 to 55 with primary liver carcinoma and hepatitis B virus infection.

In the case of this clonotype: Because it lacks the conserved phenylalanine or tryptophan at the end, this CDR3 is likely a read error. This chain uses TRBV7-9 with TRBJ2-7; D remains unclear. The germline V gene has CDR1 SEHNR and CDR2 FQNEAQ (reference sequence). The V end lost 0 bases, the J end lost 2 bases, and 5 bases lay between the germline ends. This CDR3 region has 13 residues. The CDR3 spells CASSLAGTYEQYL. The CDR3 DNA is TGTGCCAGCAGCTTAGCTGGTACCTACGAGCAGTACCTC.

About this clonotype: One end of the junction fails to match germline, which may point to a read error. The genes are TRBV6-1 and TRBJ2-7; D might be TRBD1 or TRBD2, each matching 6 bases. This CDR3 comprises 13 residues. The germline CDR1 and CDR2 sequences are MNHNS and SASEGT. The CDR3 DNA is TGTGCCAGCAGTGACGGGGGCCTCTACGTGCAGTACTTC. Translating it yields CASSDGGLYVQYF.

To note about this clonotype: One end of the junction fails to match germline, which may point to a read error. The rearrangement links TRBV6-6 to TRBJ2-7, with 10 bases that match TRBD2. CDR1 MNHNY and CDR2 SVGAGI come from the germline V gene (reference sequence). This CDR3 has 16 amino acids. Here the CDR3 DNA reads TGTGCCAACAGTTACATCACGCCTAGCGGGAGCAACGAGCAGTACTTC. It specifies CANSYITPSGSNEQYF.

Notes on this clonotype: Relative to the germline gene, one junction end is altered; a read error may explain this. V is TRBV25-1 and J is TRBJ2-2, with 8 bases identical to TRBD2. CDR3 length: 16 residues. The germline V gene has CDR1 MGHDK and CDR2 SYGVNS. For the CDR3, the DNA is TGTACCAGCAAAGGACTGGCGGGAGGGAACACCGGGGAGCTGTTTTTT. As protein: CTSKGLAGGNTGELFF.

Concerning this clonotype itself: Just one base apart from a much larger clone, this may be a read error. The chain employs TRBV7-9 and TRBJ1-1; possible D gene TRBD1, 5 bases. The germline CDR1 and CDR2 sequences are SEHNR and FQNEAQ (reference sequence). CDR3 size: 14 residues. CDR3 nucleotide sequence: TGTGGCAGCAGCTTAGGGGCGGGGGACACTGAAGCTTTCTTT. It encodes CGSSLGAGDTEAFF.

To note about this clonotype: A much larger clone lies one base from this, so it may be a read error. CDR3 nucleotides: TGTGCCTGGGGGCCTAAGGGGGACACTGAAGCTTTCTTT. Encoded protein: CAWGPKGDTEAFF. The J gene is TRBJ1-1, the V gene TRBV30, with a weak D call TRBD1 (6 bases). The CDR3 contains 13 residues. From germline, CDR1 is GTSNPN and CDR2 SVGIG (reference sequence). The germline V and J ends were trimmed by 5 bases and 3 bases, with 13 bases remaining between them.

Notes on this clonotype: One end of the junction does not line up with germline, which may come from a read error. J is TRBJ1-2 and V is TRBV5-5; D is unclear. There are 14 residues in the CDR3. Germline CDR1 reads SGHKS; CDR2 reads YYEKEE (reference sequence). The CDR3 region has the DNA TGTGCCAGCAGCTTGGGACGGCTTAAGTATGGTTACACCTTC. Its protein product is CASSLGRLKYGYTF.

Notes on this clonotype: This may be a read error: a much more frequent sequence differs by one nucleotide. DNA of the CDR3: TGTGTCAGCAGTTTTCTGGGGGATGAAGCTTTCTTT. As protein: CVSSFLGDEAFF. The chain joins TRBV28 to TRBJ1-1, with D tentatively TRBD1 (5 bases). This CDR3 is built from 12 residues. Germline CDR1 is MDHEN and CDR2 is SYDVKM.

Remarks on this clonotype: One junction end does not reproduce the germline sequence, and a read error may be involved. This chain connects TRBV5-4 to TRBJ1-2, with D unresolved. The CDR3 totals 13 residues. The germline gives CDR1 SGHNT, CDR2 YYREEE (reference sequence). The CDR3 loop reads CASSLADNYAYTF. The CDR3 region has the DNA TGTGCCAGCAGCTTGGCAGACAACTATGCCTACACCTTC. Together with reference TRBV5-4 and TRBJ1-2, the CDR3 gives the full variable domain: ETGVTQSPTHLIKTRGQQVTLRCSSQSGHNTVSWYQQALGQGPQFIFQYYREEENGRGNFPPRFSGLQFPNYSSELNVNALELDDSALYLCASSLADNYAYTFGSGTRLTVV.

This clonotype was counted between two and nine times. A much more abundant neighbour one base away suggests this may be a read error. V is TRBV5-8 and J is TRBJ2-1; D remains unclear. Germline V lookup: CDR1 SGHTS, CDR2 YDEGEE. The length of the CDR3 is 15 residues. In nucleotides, the CDR3 is TGTGCCAGCCCTATCGACCCGAGCTCCCACAATGAGCAGTTCTTC. Translated: CASPIDPSSHNEQFF.

Worth noting for this clonotype: The CDR3 end shows no conserved phenylalanine or tryptophan, and so a read error is likely. The chain carries TRBV6-5 and TRBJ2-7, with 9 bases aligning to TRBD1. This CDR3 is built from 15 residues. Germline assignment: CDR1 MNHEY and CDR2 SVGAGI. The CDR3 DNA sequence: TGTGCCAGCAGTTACTCGGGACAGGGCTTCTACGGGCAGTACATC. The encoded protein is CASSYSGQGFYGQYI.

The J gene is TRBJ2-7, the V gene TRBV29-1, with TRBD1 as a possible D gene (5 bases). Trimming cost V 6 bases and J 5 bases, with 17 bases left between them. This CDR3 has 13 residues. Per germline, CDR1 SQVTM and CDR2 ANQGSEA. CDR3 sequence (DNA): TGCAGCGTCAACAGGAATGGACGGAACGAGCAGTACTTC. Translated: CSVNRNGRNEQYF.

A remark on this clonotype: The DNA is omitted, as the CDR3 cannot be located on it reliably, and the CDR3 follows TCRdb's listing. The chain couples TRBV28 to TRBJ1-1; the DNA was not used to check the table's D call, TRBD1. Germline V lookup: CDR1 MDHEN, CDR2 SYDVKM. The CDR3 adds up to 16 amino acids, both ends counted. CDR3 in amino acids: CASTLTFVGAGTEAFF.

The sample holds a few counts of this clonotype. A single base separates this from a much larger clone, so it may be a read error. The chain recombines TRBV28 with TRBJ2-2; D could derive from TRBD1 or TRBD2 (5 bases each). The CDR3 spans 16 residues. In germline, CDR1 is MDHEN, CDR2 SYDVKM. The CDR3 spells CASSLWRWGNTGELSF. Written as DNA, the CDR3 is TGTGCCAGCAGTTTATGGAGGTGGGGGAACACCGGGGAGCTGTCTTTT.

As concerns this clonotype: This clone may be a read error of a much larger clone one base away. The chain couples TRBV6-2 or TRBV6-3 to TRBJ2-3; 7 bases agree with TRBD2. This CDR3 has 15 amino acids. Germline V gives CDR1 MNHEY, CDR2 SVGEGT. CDR3 bases: TGTGCCCGCAGTTACGTTGCGGGAGTGGGAGATACGCGGTATTTT. Translation gives CARSYVAGVGDTRYF.

The rearrangement joins TRBV28 to TRBJ1-5, with 9 bases that match TRBD1. The CDR3 is 16 amino acids. The junction had 10 bases not matched to a gene; V was cut back by 5 bases and J by 5 bases. Germline CDR1 is MDHEN and CDR2 is SYDVKM. The CDR3 DNA reads as TGTGCCAGCAGTCGGACAGGGGACTTGGGGGATCAGCCCCAGCATTTT. Translation gives CASSRTGDLGDQPQHF.

V and J are TRBV18 and TRBJ2-2; D remains ambiguous. Germline assignment: CDR1 KGHSH and CDR2 LQKENI. CDR3 length: 15 amino acids. Trimming stripped 6 bases from V and 0 bases from J, with 11 bases between. The CDR3 DNA is TGTGCCAGCTCTCTTTCTCGATCGAACACCGGGGAGCTGTTTTTT. Its translation: CASSLSRSNTGELFF.

Details on this clonotype: Here the CDR3 omits its conserved ending phenylalanine or tryptophan, so a read error is the likely source. The chain employs TRBV29-1 and TRBJ2-5; 7 bases match TRBD2. Germline V gene sequence: CDR1 SQVTM, CDR2 ANQGSEA. CDR3 length: 13 amino acids. CDR3 nucleotide sequence: TGCATCCAGTGGCCGGGGGGAGGGGAGACCCAGTACTAC. Its protein is CIQWPGGGETQYY.

Many counts were recorded for this clonotype. The chain carries TRBV5-1 and TRBJ2-2; 9 bases line up with TRBD1. CDR1 SGHRS and CDR2 YFSETQ come from the germline V gene. The CDR3 is 20 amino acids. V lost 6 bases and J lost 5; bases outside the gene matches: 23. Here the CDR3 reads CASTPTPGQGIIFGTGELFF. CDR3 nucleotides: TGCGCCAGCACGCCAACTCCGGGACAGGGAATTATTTTTGGGACCGGGGAGCTGTTTTTT.

Notes on this clonotype: This may be a read error, as it is one base from a much larger clone. V usage is TRBV5-1 and J usage is TRBJ2-5, with TRBD1 matching 7 bases. This CDR3 contains 14 residues. Germline-derived CDR1 and CDR2 are SGHRS and YFSETQ. The CDR3 loop reads CASSIGGLGKTQCF. In DNA form, the CDR3 reads TGCGCCAGCAGCATAGGGGGCTTGGGGAAGACCCAGTGCTTC.

This clonotype is labeled hyperexpanded. The V and J genes are TRBV11-2 and TRBJ2-7, with 8 bases fitting TRBD2. The CDR3 sequence is 15 residues long. In germline, CDR1 is SGHAT, CDR2 FQNNGV. The V gene end was trimmed by 5 bases and the J gene end by 3 bases; junction bases not matched to a gene: 9. CDR3 sequence: CASSQYSGGGYEQYF. The CDR3 region has the DNA TGTGCCAGCAGCCAATATTCGGGAGGGGGCTACGAGCAGTACTTC.

Of note for this clonotype: The junction differs from germline at one of its ends, possibly a read error. V usage is TRBV12-3 or TRBV12-4 and J usage is TRBJ1-1; D remains unclear. This CDR3 is 15 amino acids long. CDR3 residues: CASSFGTAPNTEVFF. CDR3 coding DNA: TGTGCCAGCAGTTTCGGAACTGCCCCGAACACTGAAGTTTTCTTT.

The rearrangement uses TRBV12-3 or TRBV12-4 and TRBJ2-2; TRBD2 matches at 9 bases. CDR3 size: 16 residues. CDR3 amino acids: CVNSLLAGVVTGELFF. The CDR3 DNA is TGTGTCAACAGTTTGTTAGCGGGAGTAGTCACCGGGGAGCTGTTTTTT.

This clonotype was counted between two and nine times. At one boundary the junction diverges from the germline segment, which might be a read error. This chain links TRBV25-1 with TRBJ2-2; 14 nucleotides line up with TRBD2. Germline V gives CDR1 MGHDK, CDR2 SYGVNS. This CDR3 region has 18 residues. The CDR3, as DNA: TGTGCCAGCAGTGGTCCGAGGACGGGACTAGCGGGAGCCGGGGAGCTGCTTTTT. Translated, it gives CASSGPRTGLAGAGELLF.

This clonotype was recorded only once. Sequence at one end of the junction differs from germline and may be a read error. The chain is built from TRBV11-2 and TRBJ2-3; D unresolved. This CDR3 comprises 15 residues. Germline V lookup: CDR1 SGHAT, CDR2 FQNNGV. The CDR3 is CASNLGVPGTDTWYF. The CDR3 region has the DNA TGTGCCAGCAACTTAGGAGTCCCGGGCACAGATACGTGGTATTTT.

This clonotype was seen many times. J is TRBJ1-3 and V is TRBV6-5; D is ambiguous. With 7 bases removed from V and 0 bases from J, the gap between germline ends came to 13 bases. Germline V lookup: CDR1 MNHEY, CDR2 SVGAGI. This CDR3 contains 15 residues. In nucleotides, the CDR3 is TGTGCCAGCACCTACGCGGCACCCTCTGGAAACACCATATATTTT. Its translation: CASTYAAPSGNTIYF.

On this clonotype: A clone one base away is much larger, so this may be a read error. CDR3 DNA sequence: TGTGCCAGCAGGGACAGGGTGAACTATGACTACACCTTC. Its protein product is CASRDRVNYDYTF. The gene calls are TRBV6-5 and TRBJ1-2; 8 positions match TRBD1. CDR3 length: 13 residues. From germline, CDR1 is MNHEY and CDR2 SVGAGI.

This clonotype was seen at least ten times. The chain uses TRBV30 and TRBJ1-2, with 7 bases that match TRBD1. With 0 bases clipped from V and 4 bases from J, the junction kept 14 bases outside the gene matches. The CDR3 extends over 17 amino acids. Germline V gene lookup returns CDR1 GTSNPN and CDR2 SVGIG (reference sequence). The CDR3 region is CAWSVTFGQAYGYGYTF. The CDR3 region has the DNA TGTGCCTGGAGTGTAACATTTGGACAGGCTTACGGCTATGGCTACACCTTC.